In its sample, the clone carrying this TCR beta chain was seen a few times. As yet, its antigen is unknown. The data derive from a study of beta chain features in type 1 diabetes. Cell sorting via CD45RO/CCR7/CD25/CD127/CD95/CD27 was performed to obtain CD4+ naive, central memory, regulatory and stem cell-like memory cells. The investigators reverse transcribed all of the isolated RNA, so they sequenced expressed TCRB transcripts. An average of approximately 4 million reads was obtained for naive, central memory and regulatory T cell samples. Only in-frame clones appear in the TCRdb table, and some are missing; sequencing was by immunoSEQ multiplex PCR. Altogether more than 350,000 clones are present, roughly an eighth being singletons, with the ten largest covering over 0.035%. Regarding the study as a whole: A closer apparent resemblance between naive, central memory and Treg TCRB repertoires was seen in patients than in healthy donors. Cells with high TCR expression could be over-represented when cDNA is sequenced.

Sequences were obtained from naive CD4+ T cells from blood. The source is a woman in her late teens or twenties in good health.

In DNA, the CDR3 is TGTGCCACCAGCAGACCTAGCGGGATGGGGACCGGGGAGCTGTTTTTT. This sequence encodes CATSRPSGMGTGELFF. The genes are TRBV15 and TRBJ2-2, with 9 bases that match TRBD2. Germline trimming cut 2 bases from V and 5 bases from J; bases unmatched to any gene: 6. The germline CDR1 and CDR2 sequences are LNHNV and YYDKDF (reference sequence). This CDR3 is built from 16 residues.